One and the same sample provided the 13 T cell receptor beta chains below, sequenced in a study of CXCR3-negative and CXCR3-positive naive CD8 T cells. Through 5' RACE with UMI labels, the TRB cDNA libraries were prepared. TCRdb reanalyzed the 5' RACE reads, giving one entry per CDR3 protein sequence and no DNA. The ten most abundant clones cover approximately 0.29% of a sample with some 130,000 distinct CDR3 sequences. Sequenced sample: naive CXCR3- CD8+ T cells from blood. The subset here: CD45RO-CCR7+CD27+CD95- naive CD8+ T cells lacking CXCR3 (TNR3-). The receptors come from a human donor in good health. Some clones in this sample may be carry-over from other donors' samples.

CDR3: CASGFGGVIDYGYTF. The chain combines TRBV12-5 with TRBJ1-2. Germline V gene data show CDR1 as LGHNT and CDR2 as FRNRAP. The CDR3 runs to 15 residues.

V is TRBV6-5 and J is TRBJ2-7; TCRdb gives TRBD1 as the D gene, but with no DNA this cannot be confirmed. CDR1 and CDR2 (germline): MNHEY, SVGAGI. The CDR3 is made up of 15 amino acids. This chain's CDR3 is CASSYEQGNTYEQYF.

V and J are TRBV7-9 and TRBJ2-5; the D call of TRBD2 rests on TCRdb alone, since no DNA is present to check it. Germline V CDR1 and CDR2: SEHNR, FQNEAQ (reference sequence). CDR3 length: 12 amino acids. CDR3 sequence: CASSLLTAKHYF. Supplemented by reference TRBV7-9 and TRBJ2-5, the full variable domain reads DTGVSQNPRHKITKRGQNVTFRCDPISEHNRLYWYRQTLGQGPEFLTYFQNEAQLEKSRLLSDRFSAERPKGSFSTLEIQRTEQGDSAMYLCASSLLTAKHYFGPGTRLLVL.

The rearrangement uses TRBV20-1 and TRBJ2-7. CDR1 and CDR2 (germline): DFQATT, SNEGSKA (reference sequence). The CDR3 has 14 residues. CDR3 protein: CSARGRLAGREQYF.

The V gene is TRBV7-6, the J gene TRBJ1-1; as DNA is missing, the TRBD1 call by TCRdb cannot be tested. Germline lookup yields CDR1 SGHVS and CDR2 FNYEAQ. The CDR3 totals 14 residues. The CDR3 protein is CASSPDRLTTEAFF.

Here the CDR3 reads CASTAWLDGYTF. The chain employs TRBV7-9 and TRBJ1-2. This CDR3 region has 12 residues. CDR1 is SEHNR and CDR2 is FQNEAQ in the germline V gene (reference sequence). Filled out from reference TRBV7-9 and TRBJ1-2, the complete variable domain reads DTGVSQNPRHKITKRGQNVTFRCDPISEHNRLYWYRQTLGQGPEFLTYFQNEAQLEKSRLLSDRFSAERPKGSFSTLEIQRTEQGDSAMYLCASTAWLDGYTFGSGTRLTVV.

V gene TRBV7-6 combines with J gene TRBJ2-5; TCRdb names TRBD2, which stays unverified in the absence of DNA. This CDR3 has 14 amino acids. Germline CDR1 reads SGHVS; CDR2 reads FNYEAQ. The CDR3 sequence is CASSRNRRGETQYF.

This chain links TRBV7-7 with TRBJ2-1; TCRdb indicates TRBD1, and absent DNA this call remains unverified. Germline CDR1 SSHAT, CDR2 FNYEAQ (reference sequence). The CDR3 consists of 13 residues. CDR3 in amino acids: CASSAGQYNEQFF.

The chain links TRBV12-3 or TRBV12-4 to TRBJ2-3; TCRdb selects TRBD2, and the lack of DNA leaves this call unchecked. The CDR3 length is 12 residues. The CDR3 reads CASSPDYSTQYF.

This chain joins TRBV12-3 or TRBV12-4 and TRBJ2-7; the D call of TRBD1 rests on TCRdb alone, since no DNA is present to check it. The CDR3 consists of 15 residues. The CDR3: CASSLSYRDSLEQYF.

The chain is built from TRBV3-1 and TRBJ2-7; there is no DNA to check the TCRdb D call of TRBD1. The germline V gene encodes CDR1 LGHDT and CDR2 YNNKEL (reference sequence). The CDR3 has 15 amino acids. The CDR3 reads CASSQVTGAPYEQYF.

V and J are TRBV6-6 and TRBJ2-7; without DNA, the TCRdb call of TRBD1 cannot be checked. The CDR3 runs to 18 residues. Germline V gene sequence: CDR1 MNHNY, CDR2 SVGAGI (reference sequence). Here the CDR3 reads CASSSTGTGGPAASGQYF.

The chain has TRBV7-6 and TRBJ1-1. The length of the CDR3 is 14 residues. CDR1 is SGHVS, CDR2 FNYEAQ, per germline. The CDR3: CASSLQVQGTEAFF.